The 12 T cell receptor beta chains presented below share a single source sample, sequenced in a study of response to subunit inactivated influenza vaccine. TCRdb re-called the RT-PCR reads through MiXCR, storing one row per CDR3 protein. The sample consists of hundreds of thousands of distinct CDR3 sequences, about 11% of them appearing once. This specimen was PBMCs from blood, taken on the day of vaccination. The receptors originated from a middle-aged man who received an inactivated influenza vaccine.

This clonotype was recorded a few times. The chain uses TRBV5-1 and TRBJ2-5; the D gene is possibly TRBD1 (6 bases). This CDR3 contains 14 residues. Between the trimmed V and J ends, which lost 4 bases and 2 bases, there was a span of 12 bases. The germline V gene has CDR1 SGHRS and CDR2 YFSETQ. CDR3 DNA: TGCGCCAGCAGCGAGGGGACACCGCAAGAGACCCAGTACTTC. Translation gives CASSEGTPQETQYF.

This clonotype was seen only a few times. The rearrangement joins TRBV5-1 to TRBJ2-2, with TRBD1 identical over 10 bases. V lost 7 bases and J lost 2; bases outside the gene matches: 14. From germline, CDR1 is SGHRS and CDR2 YFSETQ. This CDR3 contains 18 residues. The CDR3 nucleotides are TGCGCCAGCGGGCCGCAGACAGGGGGCGATACAAACACCGGGGAGCTGTTTTTT. This codes for CASGPQTGGDTNTGELFF.

This clonotype was picked up a small number of times. This chain connects TRBV10-3 to TRBJ2-3; D is possibly TRBD2 (6 bases). Trimming pared 10 bases from V and 0 bases from J, leaving 20 bases between. Germline CDR1 is ENHRY and CDR2 is SYGVKD. The CDR3 loop spans 16 amino acids. CDR3 sequence (DNA): TGTGCCACCCGCGAAGGGGTAGCGGCTAGCACAGATACGCAGTATTTT. It specifies CATREGVAASTDTQYF.

This clonotype was counted at least ten times. The chain employs TRBV28 and TRBJ2-1; the match to TRBD2 covers 7 bases. This CDR3 is 15 amino acids long. The trim removed 2 bases at V and 3 bases at J, leaving 4 bases unmatched. Looked up from germline, CDR1 is MDHEN and CDR2 is SYDVKM. The CDR3 DNA follows: TGTGCCAGCAGTTTACAGCGGGAAGTCTACAATGAGCAGTTCTTC. Translated: CASSLQREVYNEQFF.

Only a few counts were recorded for this clonotype. The chain joins TRBV7-2 to TRBJ2-1, with 8 bases identical to TRBD2. Trimming removed 5 bases from V and 10 bases from J; junction bases left unmatched: 10. Germline CDR1 and CDR2: SGHTA and FQGNSA. CDR3 length equals 14 residues. This chain's CDR3 is CASSDGGLVSEQFF. The CDR3 region has the DNA TGTGCCAGCAGCGACGGGGGACTAGTATCCGAGCAGTTCTTC.

This clonotype has only a few counts. V usage is TRBV6-5 and J usage is TRBJ2-3; the D is unclear. The CDR3 runs to 16 residues. Trimming left V 0 bases short and J 5 bases short, with 15 bases between. Germline V gene data show CDR1 as MNHEY and CDR2 as SVGAGI. The CDR3 region has the DNA TGTGCCAGCAGTTACTCTGCCTATTCCGTAGAAGATACGCAGTATTTT. This sequence encodes CASSYSAYSVEDTQYF.

The J gene is TRBJ1-5, the V gene TRBV9; a possible D gene is TRBD1 (5 bases). Deletions cut 0 bases from V and 6 bases from J, with 13 bases between. The CDR3 has 15 amino acids. In germline, CDR1 is SGDLS, CDR2 YYNGEE. CDR3 nucleotide sequence: TGTGCCAGCAGCGTAGGGGGGGAGTTTGGTCAGCCCCAGCATTTT. It yields the protein CASSVGGEFGQPQHF. Combining the CDR3 with reference TRBV9 and TRBJ1-5 gives the whole variable domain DSGVTQTPKHLITATGQRVTLRCSPRSGDLSVYWYQQSLDQGLQFLIQYYNGEERAKGNILERFSAQQFPDLHSELNLSSLELGDSALYFCASSVGGEFGQPQHFGDGTRLSIL.

The rearrangement joins TRBV5-1 to TRBJ2-7; possible D gene TRBD2, 6 bases. The CDR3 is 15 amino acids. The V gene lost 2 bases and the J gene lost 0 bases, with 12 bases spanning the gap. CDR1 is SGHRS and CDR2 is YFSETQ in the germline V gene. The CDR3 DNA follows: TGCGCCAGCAGCTTTTTCCGCGGGACCTCCTACGAGCAGTACTTC. The encoded protein is CASSFFRGTSYEQYF.

The J gene is TRBJ2-3, the V gene TRBV29-1; TRBD2 aligns across 8 bases. The trim removed 7 bases at V and 0 bases at J, leaving 3 bases unmatched. The germline gives CDR1 SQVTM, CDR2 ANQGSEA. The CDR3 length is 13 residues. In DNA, the CDR3 is TGCAGCGCCCGCGGGAGGAGCACAGATACGCAGTATTTT. Translated, it gives CSARGRSTDTQYF.

The genes are TRBV27 and TRBJ2-3; 9 positions match TRBD1. The germline gives CDR1 MNHEY, CDR2 SMNVEV (reference sequence). V lost 3 bases, J lost 1 base, and 5 bases stayed unmatched. This CDR3 has 16 amino acids. CDR3 residues: CASSLPTGGGTDTQYF. The CDR3 coding sequence is TGTGCCAGCAGTTTGCCGACAGGGGGAGGCACAGATACGCAGTATTTT.

V is TRBV6-2 or TRBV6-3 and J is TRBJ2-7, with D hard to call. This CDR3 comprises 15 residues. In germline, CDR1 is MNHEY, CDR2 SVGEGT. Deletions cut 7 bases from V and 0 bases from J, with 16 bases between. CDR3 loop: CASTPDRIFSYEQYF. The CDR3 DNA reads as TGTGCCAGCACCCCGGACCGGATCTTCTCCTACGAGCAGTACTTC.

The CDR3 sequence: CSGRETEAFF. Here the CDR3 DNA reads TGCAGCGGCAGAGAGACTGAAGCTTTCTTT. The chain recombines TRBV29-1 with TRBJ1-1; D remains unclear. The V end was cut by 7 bases, the J end by 5 bases, with 8 bases between. CDR1 and CDR2 (germline): SQVTM, ANQGSEA. CDR3 length: 10 residues.